This passage covers 21 T cell receptor beta chains from one sample sequenced in a study of technical replicates of blood from a few donors. Here immunoSEQ multiplex PCR was the method, and the copy in TCRdb shows in-frame clones only, minus some. The table shows 80,000 or so clones, with approximately 97% occurring only once. Sequenced material: T cells isolated from PBMCs. These receptors came from a human donor in good health.

CDR3 sequence reads: CASSARDKYNEQFF. The DNA of the CDR3 is TGTGCCAGCAGCGCCCGGGACAAATACAATGAGCAGTTCTTC. The V call is TRBV9, the J call TRBJ2-1, with D possibly TRBD1 on 6 matching bases. The V gene lost 3 bases and the J gene lost 4 bases, with 11 bases spanning the gap. CDR1 is SGDLS, CDR2 YYNGEE, per germline. The CDR3 runs 14 residues.

This clone was detected only a few times. V gene TRBV10-3 combines with J gene TRBJ1-1; D might be TRBD1 (6 bases). Per germline, CDR1 ENHRY and CDR2 SYGVKD. The V end lost 4 bases, the J end lost 4 bases, and 13 bases lay between the germline ends. The CDR3 has 14 residues. CDR3 amino acids: CAISVGTRGTEAFF. The DNA of the CDR3 is TGTGCCATCAGTGTGGGTACCAGGGGCACTGAAGCTTTCTTT.

This clone appeared a single time. V is TRBV28 and J is TRBJ2-7; 10 nucleotides line up with TRBD2. CDR3 length: 12 residues. Germline CDR1 and CDR2: MDHEN and SYDVKM. V gave up 9 bases and J gave up 2 bases; unmatched junction bases: 1. CDR3 sequence: CASSGGTYEQYF. CDR3 in DNA: TGTGCCAGTAGCGGGGGGACCTACGAGCAGTACTTC.

The chain joins TRBV7-9 to TRBJ1-5; tentatively, D is TRBD1 (5 bases). Trimming removed 5 bases from V and 1 base from J, with 12 bases in between. The CDR3 is 15 residues long. The germline gives CDR1 SEHNR, CDR2 FQNEAQ (reference sequence). CDR3 DNA: TGTGCCAGCAGCCCCCCAGGGCTGAGCAATCAGCCCCAGCATTTT. Translated: CASSPPGLSNQPQHF. The full variable domain, rest sourced from reference TRBV7-9 and TRBJ1-5, is DTGVSQNPRHKITKRGQNVTFRCDPISEHNRLYWYRQTLGQGPEFLTYFQNEAQLEKSRLLSDRFSAERPKGSFSTLEIQRTEQGDSAMYLCASSPPGLSNQPQHFGDGTRLSIL.

V usage is TRBV7-9 and J usage is TRBJ1-1; D remains unclear. CDR3 length equals 19 residues. Germline CDR1 and CDR2: SEHNR and FQNEAQ (reference sequence). Trimming took off 2 bases at V and 0 bases at J, with 22 bases between the two ends. The CDR3 reads CASSLIWEYGPGVNTEAFF. Written as DNA, the CDR3 is TGTGCCAGCAGCTTAATTTGGGAGTATGGTCCGGGCGTGAACACTGAAGCTTTCTTT.

The J gene is TRBJ2-5, the V gene TRBV7-9; 7 nucleotides agree with TRBD1. CDR1 SEHNR and CDR2 FQNEAQ come from the germline V gene (reference sequence). J gave up 1 base and V 5 bases, and 1 base lay outside the gene matches. This CDR3 has 13 residues. CDR3 sequence: CASSGTAQETQYF. The CDR3 DNA reads as TGTGCCAGCAGCGGGACAGCCCAAGAGACCCAGTACTTC.

The V gene is TRBV28, the J gene TRBJ2-4, with D possibly TRBD2 on 5 matching bases. The germline CDR1 and CDR2 sequences are MDHEN and SYDVKM. V shed 5 bases and J shed 6 bases, with 14 bases lying between them. The CDR3 sequence is 14 residues long. The CDR3 loop reads CASSTRRGRNIQYF. The CDR3 nucleotides are TGTGCCAGCAGTACCCGCCGGGGTAGAAACATTCAGTACTTC. Supplemented by reference TRBV28 and TRBJ2-4, the full variable domain reads DVKVTQSSRYLVKRTGEKVFLECVQDMDHENMFWYRQDPGLGLRLIYFSYDVKMKEKGDIPEGYSVSREKKERFSLILESASTNQTSMYLCASSTRRGRNIQYFGAGTRLSVL.

The chain combines TRBV5-4 with TRBJ1-2; possible D gene TRBD1, 5 bases. Germline V lookup: CDR1 SGHNT, CDR2 YYREEE (reference sequence). The CDR3 spans 17 residues. The V end was cut by 4 bases, the J end by 2 bases, with 21 bases between. The CDR3 loop reads CASSPRTQPGGNYGYTF. For the CDR3, the DNA is TGTGCCAGCAGCCCTCGGACACAACCCGGGGGAAACTATGGCTACACCTTC.

The chain uses TRBV6-1 and TRBJ1-6; D ambiguous. The CDR3 sequence is 20 residues long. The V gene's germline CDR1 is MNHNS and CDR2 SASEGT. V lost 0 bases to trimming and J lost 4 bases, with 22 bases between them. In DNA, the CDR3 is TGTGCCAGCAGTGAAGCGATTCGGGGAATGGTCCCCGGATATAATTCACCCCTCCACTTT. This sequence encodes CASSEAIRGMVPGYNSPLHF.

The chain links TRBV30 to TRBJ1-2; D call uncertain. In germline, CDR1 is GTSNPN, CDR2 SVGIG (reference sequence). V lost 0 bases and J lost 2, with 10 bases in between. The CDR3 covers 14 residues. The CDR3 protein is CAWSVGGPNYGYTF. CDR3 sequence (DNA): TGTGCCTGGAGTGTAGGAGGACCGAACTATGGCTACACCTTC.

As to this clone: Because the CDR3's place on the DNA is in doubt, the DNA is left out and the CDR3 is given as listed by TCRdb. The chain is built from TRBV21-1 and TRBJ2-1; TRBD2 is the table's D call and was not checked against the DNA. TRBV21-1 is shown as a pseudogene. The CDR3 is 24 amino acids in total, end residues counted. The CDR3 is CASSMGVDVGTGTSVLYYYNEQFF.

The chain is built from TRBV10-1 and TRBJ2-5; tentative D call: TRBD1 (5 bases). The CDR3 contains 15 residues. V lost 0 bases and J lost 2, with 10 bases in between. Looked up from germline, CDR1 is WNHNN and CDR2 is SYGVQD (reference sequence). CDR3 sequence (DNA): TGCGCCAGCAGTGAGTCAGGCACAGGTCAAGAGACCCAGTACTTC. This gives the protein CASSESGTGQETQYF.

This chain links TRBV14 with TRBJ2-7; TRBD2 matches at 12 bases. CDR1 and CDR2 from the germline V gene are SGHDN and FVKESK. V was pared by 5 bases and J by 3 bases, with 5 bases of the junction left unmatched. This CDR3 comprises 15 residues. The CDR3 DNA follows: TGTGCCAGCAGCTCATGGACTAGCGGGATCTACGAGCAGTACTTC. Translating it yields CASSSWTSGIYEQYF.

The chain combines TRBV5-1 with TRBJ2-3; TRBD2 agrees at 8 bases. Unmatched junction bases numbered 4, after V lost 0 bases and J lost 4 bases. The germline CDR1 and CDR2 sequences are SGHRS and YFSETQ. The CDR3 sequence is 15 residues long. The CDR3 sequence is CASSLEAGVSDTQYF. CDR3 DNA sequence: TGCGCCAGCAGCTTGGAAGCGGGAGTCTCAGATACGCAGTATTTT.

The rearrangement joins TRBV7-9 to TRBJ2-2; 11 positions agree with TRBD2. Per the germline V gene, CDR1 is SEHNR and CDR2 is FQNEAQ (reference sequence). Losses at the gene ends were 3 bases for V and 0 bases for J; bases not matched to a gene: 6. The CDR3 has 18 residues. The CDR3 DNA reads as TGTGCCAGCAGCTTGGGACTAGCGGAGAAAGCGAACACCGGGGAGCTGTTTTTT. It encodes CASSLGLAEKANTGELFF.

V is TRBV27 and J is TRBJ2-2, with D tentatively TRBD2 (5 bases). Trimming left V 5 bases short and J 4 bases short, with 14 bases between. The germline CDR1 and CDR2 sequences are MNHEY and SMNVEV (reference sequence). This CDR3 is built from 15 residues. The CDR3 nucleotides are TGTGCCAGCAGTCTGGGGAGTTTACTCACCGGGGAGCTGTTTTTT. Translated, it gives CASSLGSLLTGELFF.

This sequence joins TRBV6-5 and TRBJ1-2; D gene uncertain. The CDR3 sequence is 15 residues long. Trimming took 0 bases from V and 0 from J, leaving 8 bases between them. Germline V lookup: CDR1 MNHEY, CDR2 SVGAGI. CDR3 sequence reads: CASSYSGETNYGYTF. The DNA for the CDR3 is TGTGCCAGCAGTTACTCTGGAGAAACTAACTATGGCTACACCTTC.

The chain uses TRBV10-3 and TRBJ2-3; 8 nucleotides line up with TRBD2. The CDR3 loop spans 13 amino acids. Unmatched junction bases numbered 6, after V lost 7 bases and J lost 6 bases. Germline V lookup: CDR1 ENHRY, CDR2 SYGVKD. In DNA form, the CDR3 reads TGTGCCATCACGGGACTAGGGGTTGATACGCAGTATTTT. It codes for CAITGLGVDTQYF.

The chain links TRBV2 to TRBJ1-1, with D hard to call. The germline V and J ends were trimmed by 7 bases and 5 bases, with 8 bases remaining between them. CDR1 is SNHLY and CDR2 is FYNNEI in the germline V gene. CDR3 length: 11 amino acids. The CDR3, as DNA: TGTGCCAGCAATGGGAGGACTGAAGCTTTCTTT. Translation: CASNGRTEAFF.

The CDR3, as DNA: TGTGCCAGCACTGGTTACATCGTGGCCGGGGAGCTGTTTTTT. This sequence encodes CASTGYIVAGELFF. The rearrangement joins TRBV6-1 to TRBJ2-2; D is undetermined. The CDR3 runs 14 residues. Germline CDR1 MNHNS, CDR2 SASEGT. V lost 7 bases to trimming and J lost 6 bases, with 15 bases between them.

The count of this clone is one. The V gene is TRBV5-4, the J gene TRBJ2-1; D is perhaps TRBD2 (6 bases). This CDR3 has 15 amino acids. The germline V gene encodes CDR1 SGHNT and CDR2 YYREEE (reference sequence). The V end was cut by 2 bases, the J end by 6 bases, with 15 bases between. Here the CDR3 reads CASSLGTSVGNEQFF. In DNA, the CDR3 is TGTGCCAGCAGCTTAGGGACTTCCGTCGGCAATGAGCAGTTCTTC.